Following are 5 T cell receptor beta chains from one sample sequenced in a study of regulatory T cells in long-lasting Graves disease. As for time point: newly diagnosed GD, antithyroid drugs for less than 3 months. PBMC-derived RNA was used for the TCR library. Assembly of TCR beta libraries relied on iRepertoire HTBI primers together with Arm-PCR of CDR3 regions. In TCRdb, the multiplex PCR reads were re-called with MiXCR into one record per CDR3 protein. The data hold 450,000 to 600,000 distinct CDR3 sequences, with about 16% observed a single time. These same data were also listed under a study on T cells in Graves' hyperthyroidism and ophthalmopathy.

The material was peripheral blood mononuclear cells (PBMCs), obtained at new diagnosis, from a patient treated with antithyroid drugs. These receptors came from a man in his forties or fifties with Graves disease.

This clonotype appeared a few times. The chain recombines TRBV29-1 with TRBJ2-1; no firm D call. From germline, CDR1 is SQVTM and CDR2 ANQGSEA. V dropped 0 bases and J dropped 0 bases, with 15 bases sitting between them. This CDR3 region has 17 residues. In nucleotides, the CDR3 is TGCAGCGTTGAAGATCGATTTGCGGAAAACTCCTACAATGAGCAGTTCTTC. This encodes CSVEDRFAENSYNEQFF.

There are a few counts of this clonotype. V gene TRBV12-5 combines with J gene TRBJ2-1; D tentatively fits TRBD1 or TRBD2 (5 bases each). CDR1 and CDR2 (germline): LGHNT, FRNRAP. Trimming stripped 2 bases from V and 5 bases from J, with 10 bases between. CDR3 length equals 14 residues. CDR3 sequence (DNA): TGTGCTAGTGGTTTGTCGGGACCCCACAATGAGCAGTTCTTC. It is translated as CASGLSGPHNEQFF. The variable domain in full, with the rest retrieved from reference TRBV12-5 and TRBJ2-1, is DARVTQTPRHKVTEMGQEVTMRCQPILGHNTVFWYRQTMMQGLELLAYFRNRAPLDDSGMPKDRFSAEMPDATLATLKIQPSEPRDSAVYFCASGLSGPHNEQFFGPGTRLTVL.

This clonotype was observed many times. The chain is built from TRBV30 and TRBJ1-4; D remains unclear. Germline V CDR1 and CDR2: GTSNPN, SVGIG (reference sequence). Trimming shortened V by 3 bases and J by 7 bases, and 15 bases separated the two germline ends. This CDR3 spans 14 amino acids. CDR3 sequence (DNA): TGTGCCTGGAGACCCATCGCCCGGGCTGAAAAACTGTTTTTT. Translation gives CAWRPIARAEKLFF.

Ten or more counts support this clonotype. The J gene is TRBJ2-7, the V gene TRBV9, with D tentatively TRBD1 (7 bases). There are 15 residues in the CDR3. Germline loops: CDR1 SGDLS, CDR2 YYNGEE. Trimming took off 0 bases at V and 4 bases at J, with 14 bases between the two ends. In DNA form, the CDR3 reads TGTGCCAGCAGCGTAGAAGGGGGCGGGGTATACGAGCAGTACTTC. Its translation is CASSVEGGGVYEQYF. The full variable domain, with the rest looked up from reference TRBV9 and TRBJ2-7, is DSGVTQTPKHLITATGQRVTLRCSPRSGDLSVYWYQQSLDQGLQFLIQYYNGEERAKGNILERFSAQQFPDLHSELNLSSLELGDSALYFCASSVEGGGVYEQYFGPGTRLTVT.

There are many counts of this clonotype. V usage is TRBV28 and J usage is TRBJ2-7; the D gene is possibly TRBD1 (6 bases). This CDR3 comprises 14 residues. Germline CDR1 is MDHEN and CDR2 is SYDVKM. Between the trimmed V and J ends, which lost 3 bases and 2 bases, there was a span of 11 bases. CDR3 coding DNA: TGTGCCAGCAGTTTTATGGACAGACCCTACGAGCAGTACTTC. It specifies CASSFMDRPYEQYF. The whole variable domain, filled in from reference TRBV28 and TRBJ2-7, reads DVKVTQSSRYLVKRTGEKVFLECVQDMDHENMFWYRQDPGLGLRLIYFSYDVKMKEKGDIPEGYSVSREKKERFSLILESASTNQTSMYLCASSFMDRPYEQYFGPGTRLTVT.